This T cell receptor (beta chain) was recorded in a study of cytomegalovirus exposure and HLA in healthy donors. With 60 Vbeta and 13 Jbeta primers, the PCR was carried out. TCRdb's copy holds only in-frame clones and misses some; the assay was immunoSEQ multiplex PCR. The sample consists of about 130,000 clones, roughly 80% of them appearing once. General study points: A later analysis linked a missense variant in DCLRE1C to the trimming of TCR beta V and J genes. Apparent HLA restriction characterized most CMV-associated TCR beta chains in a later analysis.

Germline CDR1 MGHRA, CDR2 YSYEKL. With 2 bases removed from V and 7 bases from J, the gap between germline ends came to 15 bases. The CDR3 consists of 14 residues. Remarks on this clone: What it recognizes is unknown.

The specimen sequenced was PBMCs. This receptor was taken from a girl aged 2-10 years in good health and CMV-seronegative. This chain uses TRBV4-1 with TRBJ2-7, with a tentative D call TRBD1 (6 bases). In nucleotides, the CDR3 is TGCGCCAGCAGCCAAACAGGGAATCCCGTTGAGCAGTACTTC. Protein sequence: CASSQTGNPVEQYF.